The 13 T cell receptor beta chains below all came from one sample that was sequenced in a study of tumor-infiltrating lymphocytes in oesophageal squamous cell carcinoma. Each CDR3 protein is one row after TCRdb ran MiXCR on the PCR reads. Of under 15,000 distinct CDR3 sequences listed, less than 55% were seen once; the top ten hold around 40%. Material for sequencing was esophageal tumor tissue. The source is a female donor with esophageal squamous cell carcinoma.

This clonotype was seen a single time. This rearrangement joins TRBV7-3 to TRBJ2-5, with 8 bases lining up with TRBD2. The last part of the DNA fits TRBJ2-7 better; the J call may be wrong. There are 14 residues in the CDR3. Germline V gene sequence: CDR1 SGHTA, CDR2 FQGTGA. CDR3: CASSPTGGDHEQYF. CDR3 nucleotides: TGTGCCAGCAGCCCGACGGGGGGGGACCACGAGCAGTACTTC.

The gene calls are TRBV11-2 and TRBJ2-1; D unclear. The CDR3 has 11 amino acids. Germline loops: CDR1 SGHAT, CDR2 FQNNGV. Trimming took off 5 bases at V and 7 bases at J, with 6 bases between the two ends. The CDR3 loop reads CASSRLNEQFF. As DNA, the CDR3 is TGTGCCAGCAGCCGACTTAATGAGCAGTTCTTC.

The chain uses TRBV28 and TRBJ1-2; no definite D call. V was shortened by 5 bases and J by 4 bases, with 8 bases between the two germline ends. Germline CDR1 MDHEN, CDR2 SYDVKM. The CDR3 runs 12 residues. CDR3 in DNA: TGTGCCAGCAGTCTTAAAGGCTATGGCTACACCTTC. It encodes CASSLKGYGYTF.

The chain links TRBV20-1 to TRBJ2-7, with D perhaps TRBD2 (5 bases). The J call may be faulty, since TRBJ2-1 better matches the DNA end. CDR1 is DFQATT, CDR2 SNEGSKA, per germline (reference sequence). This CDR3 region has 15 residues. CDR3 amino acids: CSARVARGRYNEQFF. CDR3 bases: TGCAGTGCTAGAGTAGCTCGCGGGCGCTACAATGAGCAGTTCTTC.

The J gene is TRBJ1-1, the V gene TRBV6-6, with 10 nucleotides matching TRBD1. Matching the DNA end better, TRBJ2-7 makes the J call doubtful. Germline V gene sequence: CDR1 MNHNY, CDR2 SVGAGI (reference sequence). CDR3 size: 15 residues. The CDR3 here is CASSYRQGARGEQYF. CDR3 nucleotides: TGTGCCAGCAGTTACCGACAGGGGGCTCGGGGGGAGCAGTACTTC.

The CDR3 region is CASSLGLAGGLDTQYF. Here the CDR3 DNA reads TGTGCCAGCAGCTTGGGACTAGCGGGCGGCCTAGATACGCAGTATTTT. The chain recombines TRBV5-6 with TRBJ2-3; 10 nucleotides agree with TRBD2. Per germline, CDR1 SGHDT and CDR2 YYEEEE. Germline trimming cut 0 bases from V and 5 bases from J; bases unmatched to any gene: 6. The CDR3 is 16 residues long.

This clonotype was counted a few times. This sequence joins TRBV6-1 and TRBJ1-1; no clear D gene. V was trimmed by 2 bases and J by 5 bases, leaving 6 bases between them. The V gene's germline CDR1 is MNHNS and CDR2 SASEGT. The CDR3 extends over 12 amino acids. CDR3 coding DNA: TGTGCCAGCAGTGAACGCTGGACTGAAGCTTTCTTT. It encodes CASSERWTEAFF.

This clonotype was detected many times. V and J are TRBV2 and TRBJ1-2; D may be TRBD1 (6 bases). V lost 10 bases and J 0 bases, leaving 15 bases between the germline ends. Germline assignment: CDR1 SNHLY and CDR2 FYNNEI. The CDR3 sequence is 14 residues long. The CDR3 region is CATQNRAANYGYTF. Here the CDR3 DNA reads TGTGCCACTCAGAACAGGGCTGCTAACTATGGCTACACCTTC.

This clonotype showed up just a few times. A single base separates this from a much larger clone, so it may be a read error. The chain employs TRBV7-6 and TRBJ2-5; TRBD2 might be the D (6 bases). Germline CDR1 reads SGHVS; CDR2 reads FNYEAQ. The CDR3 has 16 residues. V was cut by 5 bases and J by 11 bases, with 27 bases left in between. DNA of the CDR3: TGTGCCAGCAGCCCTATTTATGCCGGGGGTCGTAATGAGCAGTACTTC. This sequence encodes CASSPIYAGGRNEQYF. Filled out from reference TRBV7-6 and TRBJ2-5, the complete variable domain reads GAGVSQSPRYKVTKRGQDVALRCDPISGHVSLYWYRQALGQGPEFLTYFNYEAQQDKSGLPNDRFSAERPEGSISTLTIQRTEQRDSAMYRCASSPIYAGGRNEQYFGPGTRLLVL.

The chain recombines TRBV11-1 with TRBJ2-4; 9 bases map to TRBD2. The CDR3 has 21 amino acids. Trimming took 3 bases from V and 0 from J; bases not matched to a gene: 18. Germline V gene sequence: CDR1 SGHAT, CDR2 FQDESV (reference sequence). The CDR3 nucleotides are TGTGCCAGCAGCTTCACACAACCTTTGCGGGAGGGCCAGCTAGCCAAAAACATTCAGTACTTC. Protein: CASSFTQPLREGQLAKNIQYF.

In DNA form, the CDR3 reads TGTGCCAGCAGCTCTATCCGGGGTAGCGGGGGGGCGGGGGAGCAGTTCTTC. This sequence encodes CASSSIRGSGGAGEQFF. The chain has TRBV11-3 and TRBJ2-1, with TRBD2 matching over 11 bases. This CDR3 spans 17 amino acids. With 4 bases clipped from V and 10 bases from J, the junction kept 15 bases outside the gene matches. CDR1 is SGHNT, CDR2 YENEEA, per germline.

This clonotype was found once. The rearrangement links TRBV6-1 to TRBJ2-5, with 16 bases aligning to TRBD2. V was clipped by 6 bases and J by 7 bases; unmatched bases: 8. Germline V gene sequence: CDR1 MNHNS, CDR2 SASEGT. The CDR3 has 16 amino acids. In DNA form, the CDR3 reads TGTGCCAGCAGCATAGGGACTAGCGGGAGGGCCGTGACCCAGTACTTC. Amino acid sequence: CASSIGTSGRAVTQYF.

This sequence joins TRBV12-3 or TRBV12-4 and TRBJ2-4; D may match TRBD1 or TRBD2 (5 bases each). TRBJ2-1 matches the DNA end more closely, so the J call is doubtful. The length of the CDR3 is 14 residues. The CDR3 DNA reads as TGTGCCAGCAGTTTAGTTCCAGGATTGGGGACCCAGTTCTTC. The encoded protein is CASSLVPGLGTQFF.